The 32 T cell receptor beta chains presented below share a single source sample, sequenced in a study of technical replicates of blood from a handful of donors. TCRdb's table, derived via immunoSEQ multiplex PCR, lists solely in-frame clones and lacks some. The top ten clones hold 3% to 4% of a sample with 50,000 to 60,000 clones, roughly 89% of them seen once. The sample comprised PBMCs. Receptors originate from a human donor in good health. Some clones in this sample may be carry-over from other donors' samples.

The chain is built from TRBV6-5 and TRBJ2-6; a weak D match, TRBD2 (6 bases). The germline V gene has CDR1 MNHEY and CDR2 SVGAGI. The CDR3 has 15 residues. The V and J ends lost 3 bases and 4 bases respectively, with 10 bases between them. CDR3 protein: CASSYRGSGANVLTF. CDR3 nucleotide sequence: TGTGCCAGCAGTTATCGGGGGAGCGGGGCCAACGTCCTGACTTTC.

The CDR3 spells CASSQDAPGSNQPQHF. DNA of the CDR3: TGCGCCAGCAGCCAAGATGCTCCAGGAAGCAATCAGCCCCAGCATTTT. J is TRBJ1-5 and V is TRBV4-1, with D hard to call. The CDR3 totals 16 residues. With 0 bases removed from V and 1 base from J, the gap between germline ends came to 10 bases. Germline-derived CDR1 and CDR2 are MGHRA and YSYEKL.

The chain recombines TRBV28 with TRBJ2-1, with a weak D call TRBD2 (6 bases). The CDR3 spans 14 residues. V lost 8 bases to trimming and J lost 4 bases, with 15 bases between them. Germline CDR1 and CDR2: MDHEN and SYDVKM. CDR3 DNA sequence: TGTGCCAGCGGCCGATCCGGGGGTTACAATGAGCAGTTCTTC. It translates to CASGRSGGYNEQFF.

The chain carries TRBV5-8 and TRBJ2-5; 7 bases line up with TRBD1. Trimming removed 5 bases from V and 1 base from J; junction bases left unmatched: 5. The germline gives CDR1 SGHTS, CDR2 YDEGEE. The CDR3 consists of 14 residues. The CDR3 is CASSSRGTQETQYF. The CDR3, as DNA: TGTGCCAGCAGTTCCAGGGGGACCCAAGAGACCCAGTACTTC. Combining the CDR3 with reference TRBV5-8 and TRBJ2-5 gives the whole variable domain EAGVTQSPTHLIKTRGQQATLRCSPISGHTSVYWYQQALGLGLQFLLWYDEGEERNRGNFPPRFSGRQFPNYSSELNVNALELEDSALYLCASSSRGTQETQYFGPGTRLLVL.

In the case of this clone: The junction and the germline gene differ at one end; a read error may be behind it. The V gene is TRBV5-4, the J gene TRBJ2-3, with TRBD2 matching 11 bases. This CDR3 has 15 residues. Germline CDR1 SGHNT, CDR2 YYREEE (reference sequence). The chain's CDR3 is CASSLDSGRADTQYF. In nucleotides, the CDR3 is TGTGCCAGCAGTTTGGATAGCGGGAGGGCGGATACGCAGTATTTT.

The genes are TRBV19 and TRBJ2-5; tentatively, D is TRBD2 (5 bases). Trimming stripped 3 bases from V and 4 bases from J, with 9 bases between. Germline CDR1 is LNHDA and CDR2 is SQIVND (reference sequence). The CDR3 is 13 residues long. The CDR3 DNA sequence: TGTGCCAGTAGTATCGGGGTGGCAGAGACCCAGTACTTC. Protein sequence: CASSIGVAETQYF.

The J gene is TRBJ2-2, the V gene TRBV6-1; 8 bases are a match to TRBD1. The CDR3 is made up of 15 amino acids. With 8 bases clipped from V and 7 bases from J, the junction kept 12 bases outside the gene matches. Germline V CDR1 and CDR2: MNHNS, SASEGT. CDR3 bases: TGTGCCAGCTCTTCTAGGACAGGGATCATCGGGGAGCTGTTTTTT. Protein sequence: CASSSRTGIIGELFF.

Note on this clone: At one end, the junction sequence differs from germline, possibly due to a read error. Distinct nucleotide sequences in the sample also encode this CDR3. This sequence joins TRBV7-9 and TRBJ2-5; possibly TRBD2 for D (5 bases). The germline V gene encodes CDR1 SEHNR and CDR2 FQNEAQ (reference sequence). The CDR3 consists of 15 residues. CDR3 residues: CASNPERALGETQYF. The CDR3 bases are TGTGCTAGCAACCCCGAGAGGGCCCTGGGGGAGACCCAGTACTTC.

The chain uses TRBV5-4 and TRBJ2-3; 8 positions match TRBD2. The CDR3 runs to 14 residues. Trimming at V came to 5 bases and at J to 3 bases, leaving 5 bases not matched to a gene. Germline assignment: CDR1 SGHNT and CDR2 YYREEE (reference sequence). The CDR3 nucleotides read TGTGCCAGCAGTTCCCGGGGGGGGACAGATACGCAGTATTTT. It specifies CASSSRGGTDTQYF.

The chain joins TRBV7-9 to TRBJ2-5; D gene ambiguous. Germline V gene sequence: CDR1 SEHNR, CDR2 FQNEAQ (reference sequence). The CDR3 runs to 12 residues. Trimming left V 5 bases short and J 0 bases short, with 4 bases between. CDR3 coding DNA: TGTGCCAGCAGCCCATACCAAGAGACCCAGTACTTC. It codes for CASSPYQETQYF. The full variable domain, rest sourced from reference TRBV7-9 and TRBJ2-5, is DTGVSQNPRHKITKRGQNVTFRCDPISEHNRLYWYRQTLGQGPEFLTYFQNEAQLEKSRLLSDRFSAERPKGSFSTLEIQRTEQGDSAMYLCASSPYQETQYFGPGTRLLVL.

The chain links TRBV6-5 to TRBJ2-5; TRBD2 agrees at 13 bases. The CDR3 runs 15 residues. V gave up 5 bases and J gave up 5 bases; unmatched junction bases: 5. Germline CDR1 reads MNHEY; CDR2 reads SVGAGI. The CDR3 DNA sequence: TGTGCCAGCAGTCGGACTAGCGGGGGAGGGGAGACCCAGTACTTC. It codes for CASSRTSGGGETQYF.

CDR3 sequence: CASGSQGVMDTQYF. CDR3 DNA: TGTGCTAGTGGTTCTCAGGGGGTGATGGATACGCAGTATTTT. The chain employs TRBV12-5 and TRBJ2-3, with 7 bases that match TRBD1. Germline CDR1 and CDR2: LGHNT and FRNRAP. V shed 4 bases, J shed 6 bases, and the junction held 7 bases outside the gene matches. CDR3 length equals 14 residues.

The CDR3 DNA reads TGCGCCAGCAGCCAGAGAGTTGGGACTAGCGGGGGGTACGAGCAGTACTTC. Translating gives CASSQRVGTSGGYEQYF. The chain employs TRBV4-1 and TRBJ2-7; 15 positions agree with TRBD2. J was trimmed by 4 bases and V by 3 bases; bases with no gene match: 7. The CDR3 loop spans 17 amino acids. From germline, CDR1 is MGHRA and CDR2 YSYEKL.

In this sample, this clone turned up once. The chain joins TRBV7-3 to TRBJ2-1, with TRBD2 matching 10 bases. CDR3 length: 16 amino acids. The ends lost 2 bases at V and 4 bases at J; junction bases unmatched: 5. Germline CDR1 is SGHTA and CDR2 is FQGTGA. This CDR3 reads CASSLASGGQYNEQFF. CDR3 coding DNA: TGTGCCAGCAGCTTAGCTAGCGGGGGCCAATACAATGAGCAGTTCTTC.

This clone was seen just once. The chain links TRBV6-4 to TRBJ1-2; 8 bases match TRBD1. V gave up 6 bases and J gave up 7 bases; unmatched junction bases: 10. The CDR3 covers 14 residues. Germline V gives CDR1 MRHNA, CDR2 SNTAGT. CDR3: CASRSGQGVGGYTF. As DNA, the CDR3 is TGTGCCAGCAGATCCGGACAGGGTGTCGGTGGCTACACCTTC.

This sequence joins TRBV7-3 and TRBJ2-3; possible D gene TRBD2, 5 bases. V was clipped by 3 bases and J by 4 bases, with 11 bases between them. The CDR3 spans 14 residues. Germline CDR1 reads SGHTA; CDR2 reads FQGTGA. The CDR3 nucleotides read TGTGCCAGCAGCTTCGGTACAGCGGCAGATACGCAGTATTTT. It yields the protein CASSFGTAADTQYF.

The chain is built from TRBV25-1 and TRBJ2-7, with D perhaps TRBD1 (6 bases). V shed 0 bases and J shed 0 bases, with 18 bases lying between them. This CDR3 has 18 residues. Germline-derived CDR1 and CDR2 are MGHDK and SYGVNS. CDR3 loop: CASSEYIQRQASSYEQYF. Written as DNA, the CDR3 is TGTGCCAGCAGTGAATATATCCAAAGACAGGCGAGCTCCTACGAGCAGTACTTC.

V usage is TRBV2 and J usage is TRBJ2-1; D not certain. V lost 2 bases and J 12 bases, leaving 11 bases between the germline ends. This CDR3 has 12 amino acids. CDR1 is SNHLY, CDR2 FYNNEI, per germline. The CDR3: CASSEPTLAQFF. The CDR3 DNA is TGTGCCAGCAGTGAACCGACTTTGGCGCAGTTCTTC.

The CDR3 loop is CASSKQGFPTEAFF. DNA for the CDR3: TGTGCCAGCAGTAAACAGGGGTTTCCCACTGAAGCTTTCTTT. V gene TRBV6-6 combines with J gene TRBJ1-1; 7 bases are a match to TRBD1. Germline values: CDR1 MNHNY, CDR2 SVGAGI (reference sequence). V lost 5 bases, J lost 4 bases, and 7 bases stayed unmatched. The CDR3 sequence is 14 residues long.

V gene TRBV5-1 combines with J gene TRBJ2-7; D may be TRBD2 (5 bases). The germline V gene has CDR1 SGHRS and CDR2 YFSETQ. Trimming shortened V by 4 bases and J by 3 bases, and 14 bases separated the two germline ends. There are 14 residues in the CDR3. CDR3 region: CASSLAPGNYEQYF. The CDR3 DNA reads as TGCGCCAGCAGCCTGGCGCCGGGAAACTACGAGCAGTACTTC.

The chain has TRBV29-1 and TRBJ2-3, with D possibly TRBD2 on 6 matching bases. V gave up 1 base and J gave up 1 base, with 24 bases separating them. CDR1 is SQVTM and CDR2 is ANQGSEA in the germline V gene. The CDR3 is 19 amino acids. The CDR3 DNA is TGCAGCGTTGAAGGCACCCCCGGTTCCGGGAGTGGTCGCACAGATACGCAGTATTTT. Its translation: CSVEGTPGSGSGRTDTQYF.

The chain is built from TRBV11-1 and TRBJ2-1, with TRBD1 identical over 10 bases. CDR1 and CDR2 from the germline V gene are SGHAT and FQDESV (reference sequence). Germline trimming cut 5 bases from V and 7 bases from J; bases unmatched to any gene: 8. CDR3 size: 15 residues. CDR3 protein: CASSRVGTGVNEQFF. The CDR3 DNA reads as TGTGCCAGCAGCCGTGTAGGGACAGGGGTTAATGAGCAGTTCTTC.

The chain employs TRBV25-1 and TRBJ2-5, with D perhaps matching TRBD1 (6 bases). The CDR3 is 16 amino acids. Trimming shortened V by 2 bases and J by 4 bases, and 17 bases separated the two germline ends. Per germline, CDR1 MGHDK and CDR2 SYGVNS. Here the CDR3 DNA reads TGTGCCAGCAGTGAACTGACAGGAGCCTCCAGAGAGACCCAGTACTTC. Protein product: CASSELTGASRETQYF.

V gene TRBV6-1 combines with J gene TRBJ2-7, with 8 bases aligning to TRBD1. Trimming removed 6 bases from V and 6 bases from J; junction bases left unmatched: 4. Germline CDR1 reads MNHNS; CDR2 reads SASEGT. This CDR3 has 12 residues. The CDR3, as DNA: TGTGCCAGCAGGGGACAGGTCACCGAGCAGTACTTC. Translating it yields CASRGQVTEQYF.

This clone appeared once. The V and J genes are TRBV7-2 and TRBJ2-1; TRBD1 matches 7 bases. The V gene's germline CDR1 is SGHTA and CDR2 FQGNSA. V lost 0 bases and J lost 16; bases outside the gene matches: 9. The CDR3 length is 13 residues. CDR3 in DNA: TGTGCCAGCAGCTTAGCGTCTCCGGGACAGCTCTTCTTC. Its translation: CASSLASPGQLFF. Together with reference TRBV7-2 and TRBJ2-1, the CDR3 gives the full variable domain: GAGVSQSPSNKVTEKGKDVELRCDPISGHTALYWYRQSLGQGLEFLIYFQGNSAPDKSGLPSDRFSAERTGGSVSTLTIQRTQQEDSAVYLCASSLASPGQLFFGPGTRLTVL.

The rearrangement joins TRBV9 to TRBJ1-6, with D unresolved. Deletions cut 4 bases from V and 0 bases from J, with 17 bases between. Germline V lookup: CDR1 SGDLS, CDR2 YYNGEE. The CDR3 runs 18 residues. The CDR3 DNA reads TGTGCCAGCAGCCCCCCGAGGGAGAGGGTCTCCTATAATTCACCCCTCCACTTT. Protein: CASSPPRERVSYNSPLHF.

The chain employs TRBV4-2 and TRBJ1-2; 10 bases align to TRBD1. The germline V gene encodes CDR1 LGHNA and CDR2 YNFKEQ. The CDR3 totals 14 residues. The J segment lost 4 bases and the V segment lost 3 bases, leaving 2 bases of the junction unmatched. In DNA, the CDR3 is TGTGCCAGCAGCCAGGGACAGGGGTCCTATGGCTACACCTTC. Protein: CASSQGQGSYGYTF.

J is TRBJ2-1 and V is TRBV6-6, with D possibly being TRBD2 (7 bases). Per the germline V gene, CDR1 is MNHNY and CDR2 is SVGAGI (reference sequence). The CDR3 sequence is 14 residues long. Between the trimmed V and J ends, which lost 2 bases and 7 bases, there was a span of 12 bases. As DNA, the CDR3 is TGTGCCAGCAGTTACGGGGGGGCTGGGAATGAGCAGTTCTTC. It translates to CASSYGGAGNEQFF.

V gene TRBV2 combines with J gene TRBJ1-3; no definite D call. Looked up from germline, CDR1 is SNHLY and CDR2 is FYNNEI. The V end lost 5 bases, the J end lost 0 bases, and 11 bases lay between the germline ends. The CDR3 is 15 residues long. This CDR3 reads CASSTDGSSGNTIYF. CDR3 DNA: TGTGCCAGCAGTACCGACGGGAGCTCTGGAAACACCATATATTTT.

The chain employs TRBV30 and TRBJ2-1; 14 bases match TRBD2. The V and J ends lost 3 bases and 0 bases, in that order; junction bases with no gene match: 7. The CDR3 loop spans 18 amino acids. CDR1 GTSNPN and CDR2 SVGIG come from the germline V gene (reference sequence). The CDR3, as DNA: TGTGCCTGGAGGAGGGGGACTAGCGGGGGTAGCTCCTACAATGAGCAGTTCTTC. Protein: CAWRRGTSGGSSYNEQFF.

CDR3 coding DNA: TGTGCCAGCAGTGAGTCACGGGGTAATGAAAAACTGTTTTTT. Its translation: CASSESRGNEKLFF. The genes are TRBV2 and TRBJ1-4, with D hard to call. This CDR3 has 14 residues. Germline V CDR1 and CDR2: SNHLY, FYNNEI. The germline V and J ends were trimmed by 3 bases and 4 bases, with 9 bases remaining between them.

The chain uses TRBV5-1 and TRBJ2-3, with a tentative D call TRBD1 (5 bases). Germline CDR1 SGHRS, CDR2 YFSETQ. The CDR3 sequence is 15 residues long. The germline V and J ends were trimmed by 0 bases and 10 bases, with 18 bases remaining between them. The CDR3 region is CASSLDSGQRGAQYF. Here the CDR3 DNA reads TGCGCCAGCAGCTTGGACTCTGGACAAAGGGGCGCGCAGTATTTT. Full variable domain (rest looked up from reference TRBV5-1 and TRBJ2-3): KAGVTQTPRYLIKTRGQQVTLSCSPISGHRSVSWYQQTPGQGLQFLFEYFSETQRNKGNFPGRFSGRQFSNSRSEMNVSTLELGDSALYLCASSLDSGQRGAQYFGPGTRLTVL.